This TCR beta chain is drawn from a study of T-cell reconstitution after alpha-beta-depleted transplantation in children. Trimming pared 4 bases from V and 4 bases from J, leaving 10 bases between. CDR1 is DFQATT and CDR2 is SNEGSKA in the germline V gene (reference sequence). The CDR3 consists of 12 residues. A library of TCRbeta sequences, prepared with unique molecular identifiers, was generated. TCRdb processed the PCR reads anew with MiXCR; each CDR3 protein has one entry. The data contain about 540,000 distinct CDR3 sequences, about 17% of them seen just once; the ten biggest clones take up around 3.3%. This clonotype appeared a few times.

This clonotype was obtained from a human donor who donated a stem cell graft to a child with acute lymphoblastic leukemia. This specimen was PBMCs from the stem cell graft donor, taken from the stem cell graft. The chain carries TRBV20-1 and TRBJ1-2; possibly TRBD1 for D (5 bases). CDR3 in DNA: TGCAGTGCTACGGGGCCGGGCTATGGCTACACCTTC. This codes for CSATGPGYGYTF.